This TCR beta chain was identified in a study of T cell responses to AZD1222 COVID-19 vaccine. Overall study context: Second-dose groups at about 4 or about 12 weeks were pooled.

TCRdb's copy holds only in-frame clones and misses some; the assay was immunoSEQ multiplex PCR. Altogether 100,000 to 150,000 clones are present, 89% being singletons, with the ten largest covering 4.2%. Points from the study as a whole: There were vaccine-associated CD4 TCRs across spike, dominant at 160-218 and 743-854. White British ancestry dominated among donors, who included more females, and clonal diversity was possibly underestimated. Only a handful of AZD1222 recipients tested seropositive at baseline.

V lost 2 bases to trimming and J lost 6 bases, with 16 bases between them. CDR1 SGHTA and CDR2 FQGNSA come from the germline V gene. This CDR3 contains 15 residues. A few counts support this clone. Its antigen is not known. This TCR was recovered from an adult in good health. Specimen: peripheral blood, collected on day 0 of AZD1222 vaccination. The J gene is TRBJ1-2, the V gene TRBV7-2; D may be TRBD1 (5 bases). For the CDR3, the DNA is TGTGCCAGCAGCTTAAATCTTGGGACGATAAATGGCTACACCTTC. The encoded protein is CASSLNLGTINGYTF.